The clone carrying this T cell receptor (beta chain) occurred many times. Its cognate antigen is unknown. CDR1 is LNHNV, CDR2 YYDKDF, per germline (reference sequence). CDR3 length equals 14 residues. V lost 3 bases to trimming and J lost 4 bases, with 12 bases between them. This specimen belongs to a study of regulatory T cells in long-lasting Graves disease. The time point is: newly diagnosed GD, antithyroid drugs for less than 3 months. Isolated PBMC RNA provided the starting material for the TCR library. An endocrinology unit in Xi'an, China, supplied the patients. For TCR beta, libraries came from iRepertoire HTBI primers and Arm-PCR of CDR3 regions. Each CDR3 protein gets one entry after TCRdb re-called the multiplex PCR reads with MiXCR. The table shows some 500,000 distinct CDR3 sequences, with about 16% occurring only once. Study findings and constraints: The study found lower TCR diversity in persistent Graves' patients than in newly diagnosed ones.

These data also formed part of another study, on T cells in Graves' hyperthyroidism and ophthalmopathy. From that study: The primer set for the first-round RT-PCR of the TCR CDR3 was HTBI. Researchers report that a 13 V-J model separated ophthalmopathy from stable hyperthyroidism.

This TCR was recovered from a woman in her forties or fifties with Graves disease. The specimen was peripheral blood mononuclear cells (PBMCs), collected at new diagnosis, from a patient treated with antithyroid drugs. The chain combines TRBV15 with TRBJ1-2, with D maybe TRBD1 (5 bases). CDR3 region: CATSSGGFGYGYTF. The DNA for the CDR3 is TGTGCCACCAGCAGCGGGGGTTTTGGCTATGGCTACACCTTC. The entire variable domain, with the rest obtained from reference TRBV15 and TRBJ1-2, is as follows: DAMVIQNPRYQVTQFGKPVTLSCSQTLNHNVMYWYQQKSSQAPKLLFHYYDKDFNNEADTPDNFQSRRPNTSFCFLDIRSPGLGDTAMYLCATSSGGFGYGYTFGSGTRLTVV.